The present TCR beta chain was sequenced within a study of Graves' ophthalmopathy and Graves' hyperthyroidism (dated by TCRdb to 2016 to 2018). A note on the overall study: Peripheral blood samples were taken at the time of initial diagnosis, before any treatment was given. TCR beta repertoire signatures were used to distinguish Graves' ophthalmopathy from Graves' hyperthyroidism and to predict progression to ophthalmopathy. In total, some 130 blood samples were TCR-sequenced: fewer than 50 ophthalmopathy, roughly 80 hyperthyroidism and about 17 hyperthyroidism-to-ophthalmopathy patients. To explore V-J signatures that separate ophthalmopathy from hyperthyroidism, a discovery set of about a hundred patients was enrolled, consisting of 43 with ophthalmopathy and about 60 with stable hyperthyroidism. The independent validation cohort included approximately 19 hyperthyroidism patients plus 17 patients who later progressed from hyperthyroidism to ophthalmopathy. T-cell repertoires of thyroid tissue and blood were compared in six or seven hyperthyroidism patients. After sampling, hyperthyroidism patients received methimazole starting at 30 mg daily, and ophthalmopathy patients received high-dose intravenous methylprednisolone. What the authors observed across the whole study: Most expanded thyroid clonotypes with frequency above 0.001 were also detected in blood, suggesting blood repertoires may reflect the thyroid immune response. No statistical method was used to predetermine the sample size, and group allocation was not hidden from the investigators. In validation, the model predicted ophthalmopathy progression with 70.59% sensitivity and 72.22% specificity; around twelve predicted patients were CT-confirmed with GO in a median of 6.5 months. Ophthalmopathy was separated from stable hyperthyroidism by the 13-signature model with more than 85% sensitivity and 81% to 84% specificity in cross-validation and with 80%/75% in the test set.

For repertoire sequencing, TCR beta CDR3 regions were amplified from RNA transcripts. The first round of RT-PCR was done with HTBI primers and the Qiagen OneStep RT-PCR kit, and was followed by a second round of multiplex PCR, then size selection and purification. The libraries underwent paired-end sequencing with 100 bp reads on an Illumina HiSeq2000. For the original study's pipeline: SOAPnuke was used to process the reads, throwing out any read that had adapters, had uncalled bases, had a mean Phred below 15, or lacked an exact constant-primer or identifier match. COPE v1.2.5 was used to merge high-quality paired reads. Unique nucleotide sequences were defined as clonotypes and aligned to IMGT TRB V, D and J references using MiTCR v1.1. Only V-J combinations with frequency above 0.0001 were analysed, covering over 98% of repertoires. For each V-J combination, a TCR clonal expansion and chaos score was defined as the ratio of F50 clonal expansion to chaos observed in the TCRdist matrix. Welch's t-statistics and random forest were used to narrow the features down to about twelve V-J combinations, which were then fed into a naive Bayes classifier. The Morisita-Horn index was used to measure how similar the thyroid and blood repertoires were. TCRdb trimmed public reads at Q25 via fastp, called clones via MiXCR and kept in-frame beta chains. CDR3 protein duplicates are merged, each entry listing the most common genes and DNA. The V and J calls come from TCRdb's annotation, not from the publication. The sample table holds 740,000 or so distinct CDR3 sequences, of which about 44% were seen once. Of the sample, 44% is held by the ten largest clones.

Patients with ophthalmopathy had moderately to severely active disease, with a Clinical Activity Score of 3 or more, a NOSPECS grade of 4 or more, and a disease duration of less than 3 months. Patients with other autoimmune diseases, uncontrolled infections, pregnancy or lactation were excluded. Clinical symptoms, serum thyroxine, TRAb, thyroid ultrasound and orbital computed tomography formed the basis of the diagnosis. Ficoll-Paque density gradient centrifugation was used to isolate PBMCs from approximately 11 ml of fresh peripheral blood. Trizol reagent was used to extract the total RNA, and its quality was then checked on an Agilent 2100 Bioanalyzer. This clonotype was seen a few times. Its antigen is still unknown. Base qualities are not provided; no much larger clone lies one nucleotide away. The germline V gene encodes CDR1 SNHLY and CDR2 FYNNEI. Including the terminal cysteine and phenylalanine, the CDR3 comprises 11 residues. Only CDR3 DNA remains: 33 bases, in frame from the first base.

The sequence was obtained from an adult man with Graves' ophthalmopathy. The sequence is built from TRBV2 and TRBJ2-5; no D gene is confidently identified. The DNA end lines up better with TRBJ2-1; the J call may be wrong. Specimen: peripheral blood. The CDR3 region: CASSQTNEQFF. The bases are TGTGCCAGCAGCCAGACCAATGAGCAGTTCTTC.